Sequencing of this T cell receptor beta chain was carried out in a study of OX40 agonist ivuxolimab in advanced cancers. Across the whole study: Eligibility rules accepted prior anti-PD-1, anti-PD-L1 or anti-CTLA-4 therapy, and under 45% had some. Three dose-escalation patients had partial responses: one with hepatocellular carcinoma and two with cutaneous melanoma.

Overall study results and limits: Dosing at 0.1 to 3.0 mg/kg was accompanied by clonal expansion of CD4+ and CD8+ blood T cells by week 6. There were also nonresponders showing low normalized T-cell clonal expansion.

Some clones are missing from TCRdb's copy, which holds only in-frame ones; the method was immunoSEQ multiplex PCR. In the table there are about 80,000 clones, around 90% of which are singletons. Trimming at V came to 2 bases and at J to 2 bases, leaving 0 bases not matched to a gene. Germline V gene sequence: CDR1 SGHAT, CDR2 FQNNGV. The CDR3 runs to 14 residues. A note on this clone: Its antigen is currently unknown.

Source: CD4+ or CD8+ T cells sorted from blood, taken in a trial of the OX40 agonist ivuxolimab. The V gene is TRBV11-2, the J gene TRBJ2-5; TRBD2 matches at 9 bases. The receptor's source is an adult with an advanced solid tumor such as melanoma, head and neck, liver or kidney cancer. CDR3 DNA sequence: TGTGCCAGCAGCTTACTAGCGGGGCAAGAGACCCAGTACTTC. It translates to CASSLLAGQETQYF.